The clone carrying this T cell receptor (beta chain) came up once. Clones were sequenced by immunoSEQ multiplex PCR, and TCRdb holds only the in-frame ones, with some missing. The sample has roughly 2,000,000 clones; about 95% are singletons. This sample is part of a study of shared clonotypes between healthy human individuals. Terminally differentiated effector memory CD45RA+ cells were excluded by CCR7 positive selection of CD45RO-negative cells. The donors were all Caucasian adults (living in Nashville, Tennessee). V was shortened by 2 bases and J by 0 bases, with 10 bases between the two germline ends. The germline V gene encodes CDR1 MNHEY and CDR2 SMNVEV (reference sequence). The CDR3 has 15 residues.

Sequenced: naive CD8+ T cells sorted from blood. The chain employs TRBV27 and TRBJ1-2; D is uncertain. This clonotype originated in a young man in good health. The CDR3 region is CASSLAGHSNYGYTF. CDR3 sequence (DNA): TGTGCCAGCAGTTTAGCAGGCCATTCTAACTATGGCTACACCTTC.